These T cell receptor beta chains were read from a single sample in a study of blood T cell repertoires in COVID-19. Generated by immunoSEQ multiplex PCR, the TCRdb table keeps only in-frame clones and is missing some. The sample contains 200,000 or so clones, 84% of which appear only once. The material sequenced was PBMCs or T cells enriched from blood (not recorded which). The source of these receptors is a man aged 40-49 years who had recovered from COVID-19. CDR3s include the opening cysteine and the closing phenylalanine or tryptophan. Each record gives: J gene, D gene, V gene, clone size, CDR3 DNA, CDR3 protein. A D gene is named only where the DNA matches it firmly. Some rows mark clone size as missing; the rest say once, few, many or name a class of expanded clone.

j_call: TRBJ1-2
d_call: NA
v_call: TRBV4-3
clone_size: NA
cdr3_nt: TGCGCCAGCAGCCAAGATGCACAAATCCCCAACTATGGCTACACCTTC
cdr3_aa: CASSQDAQIPNYGYTF

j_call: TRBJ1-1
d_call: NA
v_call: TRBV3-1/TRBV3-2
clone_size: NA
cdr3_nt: TGTGCCAGCAGCCTGGGCGGGGGAGGAGGCACTGAAGCTTTCTTT
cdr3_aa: CASSLGGGGGTEAFF

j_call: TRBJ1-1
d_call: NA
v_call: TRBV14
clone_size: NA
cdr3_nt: TGTGCCAGCAGCCAAGAACTCGAGGTCCCTGAAGCTTTCTTT
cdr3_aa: CASSQELEVPEAFF

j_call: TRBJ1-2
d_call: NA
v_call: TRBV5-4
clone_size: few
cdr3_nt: TGTGCCAGCAGCTCCAGGGGTGAGGGCTATGGCTACACCTTC
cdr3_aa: CASSSRGEGYGYTF

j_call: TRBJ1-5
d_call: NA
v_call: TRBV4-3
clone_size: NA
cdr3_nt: TGCGCCAGCAGCCAAGAAAAGGCAGGTAGCAATCAGCCCCAGCATTTT
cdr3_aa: CASSQEKAGSNQPQHF

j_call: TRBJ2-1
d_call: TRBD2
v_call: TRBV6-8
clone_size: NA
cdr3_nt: TGTGCCAGCAGTTACCCTAGCGGGGGGCAGGACAATGAGCAGTTCTTC
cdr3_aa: CASSYPSGGQDNEQFF

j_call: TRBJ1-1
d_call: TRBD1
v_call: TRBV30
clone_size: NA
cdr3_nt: TGTGCCTGGAGTGTACGGAGTTGGAGGACAGGCGGCATGAACACTGAAGCTTTCTTT
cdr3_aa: CAWSVRSWRTGGMNTEAFF

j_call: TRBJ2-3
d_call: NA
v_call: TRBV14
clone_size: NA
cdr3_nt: TGTGCCAGCAGCCGCAACCCGGGACAATTAATCACAGATACGCAGTATTTT
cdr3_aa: CASSRNPGQLITDTQYF

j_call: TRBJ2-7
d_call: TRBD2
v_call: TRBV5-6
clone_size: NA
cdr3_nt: TGTGCCAGCAGCGAACAGCGGGGGGCCTCCTACGAGCAGTACTTC
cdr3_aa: CASSEQRGASYEQYF

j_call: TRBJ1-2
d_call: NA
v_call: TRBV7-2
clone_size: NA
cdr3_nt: TGTGCCAGCAGGGCGACCGAATTCAGGTGGGCCTATGGCTACACCTTC
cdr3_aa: CASRATEFRWAYGYTF

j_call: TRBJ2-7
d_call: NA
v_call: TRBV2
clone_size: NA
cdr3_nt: TGTGCCAGCAGTGGGGGCCAAACGACTTACGAGCAGTACTTC
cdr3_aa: CASSGGQTTYEQYF

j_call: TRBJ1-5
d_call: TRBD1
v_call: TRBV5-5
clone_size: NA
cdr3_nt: TGTGCCAGCAGCTTGGCCTTAGACAGGGGGCTAAGTCAGCCCCAGCATTTT
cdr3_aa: CASSLALDRGLSQPQHF

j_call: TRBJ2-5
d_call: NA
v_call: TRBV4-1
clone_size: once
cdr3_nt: TGCGCCAGCAGCCAAGATCCCAGCAGGGAAGAGACCCAGTACTTC
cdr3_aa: CASSQDPSREETQYF

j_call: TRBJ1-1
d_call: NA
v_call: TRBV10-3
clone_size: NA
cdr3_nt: TGTGCCATCACTCTATCCGTGAACACTGAAGCTTTCTTT
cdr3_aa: CAITLSVNTEAFF

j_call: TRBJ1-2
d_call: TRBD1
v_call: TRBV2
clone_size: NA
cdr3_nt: TGTGCCAGCAGTGATTGGCCTAAGCCGACAGGGGGGCAAAACTATGGCTACACCTTC
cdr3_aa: CASSDWPKPTGGQNYGYTF

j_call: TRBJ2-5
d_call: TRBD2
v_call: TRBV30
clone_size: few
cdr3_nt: TGTGCCCGGTCCACTGTCGGGGGGAGGACCCAGTACTTC
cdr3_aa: CARSTVGGRTQYF

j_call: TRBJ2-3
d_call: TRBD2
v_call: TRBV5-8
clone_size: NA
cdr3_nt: TGTGCCAGCAGCTTGCTCTCCCAGCGGGGGGGCTCAGATACGCAGTATTTT
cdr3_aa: CASSLLSQRGGSDTQYF

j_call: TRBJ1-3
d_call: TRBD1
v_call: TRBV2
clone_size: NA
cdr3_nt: TGTGCCAGCACCGGGACAGGCTTATTCTCTGGAAACACCATATATTTT
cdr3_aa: CASTGTGLFSGNTIYF

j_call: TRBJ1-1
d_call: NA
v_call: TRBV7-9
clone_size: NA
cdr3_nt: TGTGCCAGCAGCCTTTCAGGAGGCACTGAAGCTTTCTTT
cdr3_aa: CASSLSGGTEAFF

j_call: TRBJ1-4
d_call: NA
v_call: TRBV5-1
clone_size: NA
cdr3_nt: TGCGCCAGCAGCTTGGGGAACAGGGCGACTAATGAAAAACTGTTTTTT
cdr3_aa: CASSLGNRATNEKLFF

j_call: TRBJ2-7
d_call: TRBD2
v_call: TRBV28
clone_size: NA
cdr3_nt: TGTGCCAGCAGGACTAGCGGGGGCTACGAGCAGTACTTC
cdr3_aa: CASRTSGGYEQYF

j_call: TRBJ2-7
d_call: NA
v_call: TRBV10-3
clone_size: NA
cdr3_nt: TGTGCCATCCGGTTTTCCTCTCAGGTAGCCTACGAGCAGTACTTC
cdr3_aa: CAIRFSSQVAYEQYF

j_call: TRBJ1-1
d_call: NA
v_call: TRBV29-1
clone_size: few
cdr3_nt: TGCAGCGTCCGGGACTCCTTTTTACACACTGAAGCTTTCTTT
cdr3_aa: CSVRDSFLHTEAFF

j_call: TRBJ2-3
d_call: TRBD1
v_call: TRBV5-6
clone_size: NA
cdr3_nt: TGTGCCAGCAGCTTGAGACAGGGCCGGTCAGATACGCAGTATTTT
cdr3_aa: CASSLRQGRSDTQYF

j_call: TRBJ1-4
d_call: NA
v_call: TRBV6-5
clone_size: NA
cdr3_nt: TGTGCCAGCAGTTACTCTAAACGGAGGTCGAATGAAAAACTGTTTTTT
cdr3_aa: CASSYSKRRSNEKLFF

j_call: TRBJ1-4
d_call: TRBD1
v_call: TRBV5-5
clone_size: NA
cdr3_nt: TGTGCCAGCAGCTTGGCACGGCGACAGGGGGTCGTCGATGAAAAACTGTTTTTT
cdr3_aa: CASSLARRQGVVDEKLFF

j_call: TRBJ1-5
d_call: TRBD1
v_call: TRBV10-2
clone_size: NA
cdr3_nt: TGCGCCAGCAGTGAGGGGACAGGGGCGATTCAGCCCCAGCATTTT
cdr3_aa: CASSEGTGAIQPQHF

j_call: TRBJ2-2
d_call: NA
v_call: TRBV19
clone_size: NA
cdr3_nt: TGTGCCAGTAGTATGAGGGGGAGAACGGGGACCGGGGAGCTGTTTTTT
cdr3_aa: CASSMRGRTGTGELFF

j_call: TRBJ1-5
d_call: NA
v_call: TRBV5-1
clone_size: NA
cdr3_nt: TGCGCCAGCAGCTTGGGAGAAGATAGCAATCAGCCCCAGCATTTT
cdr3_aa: CASSLGEDSNQPQHF

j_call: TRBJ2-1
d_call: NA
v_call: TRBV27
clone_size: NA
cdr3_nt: TGTGCCAGCAGTTACATAAATGAGCAGTTCTTC
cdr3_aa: CASSYINEQFF

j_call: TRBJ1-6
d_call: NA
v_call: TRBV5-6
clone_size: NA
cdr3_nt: TGTGCCAGCAGCCGAGCGTCCTCCTATAATTCACCCCTCCACTTT
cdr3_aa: CASSRASSYNSPLHF

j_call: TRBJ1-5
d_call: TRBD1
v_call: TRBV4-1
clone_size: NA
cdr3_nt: TGCGCCAGCAGCCCTCGAGGGACAGCTAATCAGCCCCAGCATTTT
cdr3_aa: CASSPRGTANQPQHF

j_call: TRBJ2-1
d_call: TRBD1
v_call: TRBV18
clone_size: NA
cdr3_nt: TGTGCCAGCGGGGCCAGGGGGTCCTACAATGAGCAGTTCTTC
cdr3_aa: CASGARGSYNEQFF

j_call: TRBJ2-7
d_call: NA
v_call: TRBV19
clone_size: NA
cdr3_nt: TGTGCCAGTAGTATTGGGGGCGGACCGTATAACGAATACGAGCAGTACTTC
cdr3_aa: CASSIGGGPYNEYEQYF

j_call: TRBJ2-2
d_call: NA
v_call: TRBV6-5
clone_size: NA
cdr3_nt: TGTGCCAGCACCCCCCCGGGTTCGGGCACCGGGGAGCTGTTTTTT
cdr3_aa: CASTPPGSGTGELFF

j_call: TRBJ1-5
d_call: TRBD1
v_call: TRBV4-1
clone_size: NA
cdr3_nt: TGCGCCATTACAGGGGTGTCACGGCAGCCCCAGCATTTT
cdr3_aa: CAITGVSRQPQHF

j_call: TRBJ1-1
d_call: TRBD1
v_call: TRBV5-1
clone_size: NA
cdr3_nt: TGCGCCAGCAGCTTGGGTACAGGGGGGCGCCGAACTGAAGCTTTCTTT
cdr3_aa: CASSLGTGGRRTEAFF

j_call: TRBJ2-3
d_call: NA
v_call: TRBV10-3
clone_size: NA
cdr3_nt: TGTGCCATCAGTGCCGTCCGCACAGATACGCAGTATTTT
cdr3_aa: CAISAVRTDTQYF

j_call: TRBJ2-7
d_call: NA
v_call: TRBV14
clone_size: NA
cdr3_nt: TGTGCCAGCAGCCCCGGCAAAGGTCAAGGAGGCTACGAGCAGTACTTC
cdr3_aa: CASSPGKGQGGYEQYF

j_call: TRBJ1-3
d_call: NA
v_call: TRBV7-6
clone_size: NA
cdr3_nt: TGTGCCAGCAGCTCTGCGGGCTCTGGAAACACCATATATTTT
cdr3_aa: CASSSAGSGNTIYF

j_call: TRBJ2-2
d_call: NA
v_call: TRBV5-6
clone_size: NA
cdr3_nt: TGTGCCAGCAGCTTGTTCGACAGAGACACCGGGGAGCTGTTTTTT
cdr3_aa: CASSLFDRDTGELFF